This is a list of T cell receptor beta chains from one sample in a study of tumor and adjacent non-tumor tissue in lung cancer. One entry per CDR3 protein results from TCRdb running MiXCR on the multiplex PCR reads. The data contain almost 75,000 distinct CDR3 sequences, about two thirds of them singletons. Sequenced sample: distant non-tumor lung tissue. The receptors come from a woman in her fifties or sixties with non-small cell lung cancer. The CDR3 runs from the conserved cysteine through the conserved F or W. Each record gives: clone size, V gene, D gene, J gene, CDR3 DNA, CDR3 protein. A D gene is named only where the DNA matches it firmly. Expanded clones are given a class, and other clones once, few, many or no size at all.

size: few; V: TRBV12-3/TRBV12-4; D: NA; J: TRBJ2-1; DNA: TGTGCCAGCAGCAACGTTCAGGGGATCTCCTACAAAGAGCAGTTCTTC; CDR3: CASSNVQGISYKEQFF
size: NA; V: TRBV5-5; D: TRBD1; J: TRBJ2-7; DNA: TGTGCCAGCAGTTTTTCTGGGACAGGGGTACTGACCTACGAGCAGTACTTC; CDR3: CASSFSGTGVLTYEQYF
size: once; V: TRBV5-1; D: NA; J: TRBJ1-2; DNA: TGCGCCAGCAGCTTGGAGGTTGGGGGGCTGCACGGCTACACCTTC; CDR3: CASSLEVGGLHGYTF
size: NA; V: TRBV4-2; D: NA; J: TRBJ2-7; DNA: TGTGCCAGCAGCCACGCCCTAGCCAGAGGCGAGCAGTACTTC; CDR3: CASSHALARGEQYF
size: many; V: TRBV20-1; D: NA; J: TRBJ2-5; DNA: TGCAGTGCTAGTAATCCGGGTATCTGGACCCCGGACGAGACCCAGTACTTC; CDR3: CSASNPGIWTPDETQYF
size: NA; V: TRBV11-1; D: NA; J: TRBJ1-1; DNA: TGTGTCAGCAGATTGAAGGAGTTGAACGCTGTAGCTTTCTTT; CDR3: CVSRLKELNAVAFF
size: many; V: TRBV14; D: TRBD1; J: TRBJ2-5; DNA: TGTGCCAGCAGCTGGACAGGCGCGGGCACCCAAGAGACCCAGTACTTC; CDR3: CASSWTGAGTQETQYF
size: NA; V: TRBV7-9; D: NA; J: TRBJ1-1; DNA: TGTGCCAGCAGCGCCCCCAAAGGGAACATTGAAGCTTTCTTT; CDR3: CASSAPKGNIEAFF
size: NA; V: TRBV12-3/TRBV12-4; D: NA; J: TRBJ2-2; DNA: TGTGCCAACACCATTATTGGACGGGTCACCGGGGAGCTGTTTTTT; CDR3: CANTIIGRVTGELFF
size: NA; V: TRBV11-2; D: TRBD2; J: TRBJ2-7; DNA: TGTGTCAACAGCCTTAGAATTCTAGCGGGAGGGAGATCCTACGAGCAGTACTTC; CDR3: CVNSLRILAGGRSYEQYF
size: NA; V: TRBV29-1; D: NA; J: TRBJ1-2; DNA: TGCAGCGTCGCACAGGGCGACTATGGCTACACCTTC; CDR3: CSVAQGDYGYTF
size: NA; V: TRBV6-1; D: NA; J: TRBJ1-5; DNA: TGTGCCAGCAGTGCAACGGGTGACAATCAGCCCCAGCATTTT; CDR3: CASSATGDNQPQHF